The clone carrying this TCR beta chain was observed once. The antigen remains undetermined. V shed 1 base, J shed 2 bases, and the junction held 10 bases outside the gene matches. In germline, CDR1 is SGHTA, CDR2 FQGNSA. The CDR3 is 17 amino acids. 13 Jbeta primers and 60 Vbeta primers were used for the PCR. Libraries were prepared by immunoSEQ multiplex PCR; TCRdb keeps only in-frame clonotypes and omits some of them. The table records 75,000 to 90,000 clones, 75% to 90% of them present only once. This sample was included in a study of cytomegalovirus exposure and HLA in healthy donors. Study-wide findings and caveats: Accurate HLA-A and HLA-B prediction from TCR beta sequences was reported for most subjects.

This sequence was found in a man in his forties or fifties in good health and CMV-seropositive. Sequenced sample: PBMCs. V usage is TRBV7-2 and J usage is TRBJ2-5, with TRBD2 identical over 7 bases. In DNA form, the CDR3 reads TGTGCCAGCAGCTTAGTAACTGCGGGAGCGGGACAAGAGACCCAGTACTTC. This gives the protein CASSLVTAGAGQETQYF.